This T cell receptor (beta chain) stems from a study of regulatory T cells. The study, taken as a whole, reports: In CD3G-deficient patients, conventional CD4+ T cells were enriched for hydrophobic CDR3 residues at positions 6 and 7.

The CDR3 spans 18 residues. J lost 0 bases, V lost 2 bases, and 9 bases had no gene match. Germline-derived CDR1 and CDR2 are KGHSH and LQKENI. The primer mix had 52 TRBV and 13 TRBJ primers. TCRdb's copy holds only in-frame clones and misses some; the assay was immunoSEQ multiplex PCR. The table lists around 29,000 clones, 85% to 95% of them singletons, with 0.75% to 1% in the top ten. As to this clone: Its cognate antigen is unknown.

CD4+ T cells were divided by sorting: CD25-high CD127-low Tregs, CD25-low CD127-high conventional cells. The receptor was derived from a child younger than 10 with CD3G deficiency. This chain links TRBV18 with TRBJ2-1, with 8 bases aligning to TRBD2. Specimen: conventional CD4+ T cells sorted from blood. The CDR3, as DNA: TGTGCCAGCTCACCATTTACCAGCGGGAGTGGCTCCTACAATGAGCAGTTCTTC. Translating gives CASSPFTSGSGSYNEQFF.